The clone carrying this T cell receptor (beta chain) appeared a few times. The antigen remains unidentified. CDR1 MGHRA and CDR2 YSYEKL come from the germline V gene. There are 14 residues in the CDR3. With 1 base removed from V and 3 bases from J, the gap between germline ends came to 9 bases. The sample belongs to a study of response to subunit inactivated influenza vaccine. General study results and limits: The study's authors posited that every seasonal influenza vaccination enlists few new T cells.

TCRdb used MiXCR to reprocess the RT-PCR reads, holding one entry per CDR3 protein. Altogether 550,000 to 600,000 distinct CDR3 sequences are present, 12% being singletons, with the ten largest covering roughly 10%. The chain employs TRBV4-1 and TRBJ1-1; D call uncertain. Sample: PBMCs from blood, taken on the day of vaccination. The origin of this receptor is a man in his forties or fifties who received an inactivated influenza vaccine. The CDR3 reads CASSQGRQDTEAFF. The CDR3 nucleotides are TGCGCCAGCAGCCAAGGTCGTCAGGACACTGAAGCTTTCTTT.